This TCR beta chain derives from a study of cytomegalovirus exposure and HLA in healthy donors. The study, taken as a whole, reports: The tendency of first-cohort TCR clusters to co-occur in the roughly 130 validation repertoires emerged from a later analysis. The study listed approximately 170 cytomegalovirus-associated TCR beta chains.

Separate from the approximately 670-subject first cohort was the approximately 130-subject validation cohort, to which the donors belonged. With respect to this clone: Its antigen remains unknown.

Germline values: CDR1 SEHNR, CDR2 FQNEAQ (reference sequence). The CDR3 is made up of 15 amino acids. V lost 5 bases, J lost 0 bases, and 11 bases lay in between. Method: immunoSEQ multiplex PCR; TCRdb's copy keeps in-frame clones and lacks some. The sample shows hundreds of thousands of clones, less than 90% of them seen only once. The clonotype comes from a man between 18 and 29 years old in good health and CMV-seropositive. The sample comprised PBMCs. The chain has TRBV7-9 and TRBJ1-3; tentative D call: TRBD1 (5 bases). This CDR3 is CASSPGGDSGNTIYF. CDR3 DNA: TGTGCCAGCAGCCCTGGGGGAGACTCTGGAAACACCATATATTTT.